These 20 T cell receptor beta chains share one sample of origin, sequenced in a study of siplizumab effects on memory and regulatory T cells. The repertoire was sequenced with immunoSEQ multiplex PCR; TCRdb's copy has only in-frame clones and lacks some. The table records about 100,000 clones, about nine tenths of them present only once. Sequencing was done on a sample of CD4+ T cells sorted from blood. The receptors were gathered from a human donor in good health.

The chain has TRBV7-9 and TRBJ2-7; a possible D gene is TRBD1 (6 bases). This CDR3 has 14 amino acids. V lost 3 bases and J lost 5, with 14 bases in between. Germline V gives CDR1 SEHNR, CDR2 FQNEAQ (reference sequence). In DNA, the CDR3 is TGTGCCAGCAGCTTCCTGGGGGCGCTGAACGAGCAGTACTTC. Its protein product is CASSFLGALNEQYF.

As concerns this clone: The sample has other DNA sequences that encode this CDR3 too. The gene calls are TRBV5-6 and TRBJ2-1; D is ambiguous. The V end was cut by 3 bases, the J end by 2 bases, with 0 bases between. The CDR3 spans 11 residues. Germline loops: CDR1 SGHDT, CDR2 YYEEEE. The CDR3 nucleotides read TGTGCCAGCAGCTCCTACAATGAGCAGTTCTTC. Its protein product is CASSSYNEQFF. The full variable domain, its missing parts supplied by reference TRBV5-6 and TRBJ2-1, is DAGVTQSPTHLIKTRGQQVTLRCSPKSGHDTVSWYQQALGQGPQFIFQYYEEEERQRGNFPDRFSGHQFPNYSSELNVNALLLGDSALYLCASSSYNEQFFGPGTRLTVL.

This sequence joins TRBV30 and TRBJ2-1; D is unclear. Germline V gene lookup returns CDR1 GTSNPN and CDR2 SVGIG (reference sequence). The CDR3 length is 11 residues. With 6 bases removed from V and 12 bases from J, the gap between germline ends came to 15 bases. This chain's CDR3 is CACKLGSRQFF. In DNA, the CDR3 is TGTGCCTGCAAACTTGGGTCGAGGCAGTTCTTC.

The chain has TRBV4-2 and TRBJ1-3, with D tentatively TRBD1 (5 bases). The CDR3 has 15 residues. The germline gives CDR1 LGHNA, CDR2 YNFKEQ. Between the trimmed V and J ends, which lost 4 bases and 0 bases, there was a span of 10 bases. For the CDR3, the DNA is TGTGCCAGCAGCCCCTGGGGGAGCTCTGGAAACACCATATATTTT. Its protein product is CASSPWGSSGNTIYF.

This clone was observed once. The gene calls are TRBV19 and TRBJ2-4; D may be TRBD2 (6 bases). The CDR3 has 14 residues. Germline V CDR1 and CDR2: LNHDA, SQIVND (reference sequence). With 7 bases removed from V and 3 bases from J, the gap between germline ends came to 13 bases. The CDR3 DNA reads as TGTGCCAGTACCACGGGGGTAGTCAAAAACATTCAGTACTTC. As protein: CASTTGVVKNIQYF. The full variable domain, rest sourced from reference TRBV19 and TRBJ2-4, is DGGITQSPKYLFRKEGQNVTLSCEQNLNHDAMYWYRQDPGQGLRLIYYSQIVNDFQKGDIAEGYSVSREKKESFPLTVTSAQKNPTAFYLCASTTGVVKNIQYFGAGTRLSVL.

The V and J genes are TRBV10-3 and TRBJ1-1, with 7 bases lining up with TRBD1. J was trimmed by 3 bases and V by 0 bases; bases with no gene match: 4. The CDR3 has 15 amino acids. CDR1 and CDR2 (germline): ENHRY, SYGVKD. CDR3: CAISESQGGYTEAFF. The CDR3 region has the DNA TGTGCCATCAGTGAGTCCCAGGGGGGGTACACTGAAGCTTTCTTT.

The chain uses TRBV7-2 and TRBJ2-1; unclear D gene. In germline, CDR1 is SGHTA, CDR2 FQGNSA. This CDR3 has 16 amino acids. Deletions cut 1 base from V and 4 bases from J, with 14 bases between. The CDR3 bases are TGTGCCAGCAGCTTAGTACGGCTAGTCCGATACAATGAGCAGTTCTTC. Translated, it gives CASSLVRLVRYNEQFF.

The chain employs TRBV7-6 and TRBJ2-3; D might be TRBD1 or TRBD2, each matching 5 bases. Germline loops: CDR1 SGHVS, CDR2 FNYEAQ. The germline V and J ends were trimmed by 2 bases and 8 bases, with 11 bases remaining between them. The CDR3 has 13 amino acids. The DNA for the CDR3 is TGTGCCAGCAGCTTAAACGGGGCCCTTACGCAGTATTTT. This sequence encodes CASSLNGALTQYF.

V and J are TRBV30 and TRBJ1-6, with 11 bases lining up with TRBD1. With V trimmed by 2 bases and J by 11 bases, 8 bases remained unmatched. This CDR3 has 15 amino acids. Germline-derived CDR1 and CDR2 are GTSNPN and SVGIG (reference sequence). The CDR3 DNA is TGTGCCTGGAGTTGGGGGGACAGGGGGGTTGCACCCCTCCACTTT. Protein sequence: CAWSWGDRGVAPLHF.

The chain uses TRBV28 and TRBJ1-4; TRBD1 aligns across 7 bases. This CDR3 is built from 14 residues. Germline V CDR1 and CDR2: MDHEN, SYDVKM. The V and J ends lost 8 bases and 8 bases, in that order; junction bases with no gene match: 11. CDR3 DNA: TGTGCCAGCCAGGAGACAGGGCCTATAGAAAAACTGTTTTTT. It is translated as CASQETGPIEKLFF.

This clone was counted once. V and J are TRBV7-3 and TRBJ2-1; tentative D call: TRBD2 (7 bases). This CDR3 region has 13 residues. The germline CDR1 and CDR2 sequences are SGHTA and FQGTGA. Trimming removed 5 bases at V and 10 bases at J, with 15 bases between. This CDR3 is CASSQTSGGEQFF. In DNA form, the CDR3 reads TGTGCCAGCAGCCAGACCTCGGGGGGCGAGCAGTTCTTC.

This chain connects TRBV2 to TRBJ1-1, with D perhaps matching TRBD1 (5 bases). Germline values: CDR1 SNHLY, CDR2 FYNNEI. The CDR3 loop spans 12 amino acids. The V end lost 6 bases, the J end lost 9 bases, and 14 bases lay between the germline ends. CDR3 protein: CASSEGTGKAFF. DNA for the CDR3: TGTGCCAGCAGCGAGGGGACCGGGAAAGCTTTCTTT.

CDR3 region: CASSSTGTAPYEQYF. In nucleotides, the CDR3 is TGTGCCAGCAGTTCGACCGGGACAGCCCCCTACGAGCAGTACTTC. The chain carries TRBV28 and TRBJ2-7; 7 positions match TRBD1. V shed 4 bases, J shed 2 bases, and the junction held 8 bases outside the gene matches. This CDR3 is 15 amino acids long. CDR1 is MDHEN, CDR2 SYDVKM, per germline.

This chain links TRBV27 with TRBJ2-2, with TRBD1 as a possible D gene (6 bases). The germline V and J ends were trimmed by 4 bases and 5 bases, with 14 bases remaining between them. CDR1 MNHEY and CDR2 SMNVEV come from the germline V gene (reference sequence). CDR3 length equals 15 residues. The CDR3, as DNA: TGTGCCAGCAGTTGGGACATATCAAGGACCGGGGAGCTGTTTTTT. This translates into CASSWDISRTGELFF.

The V gene is TRBV30, the J gene TRBJ1-1; 10 bases align to TRBD1. Trimming removed 6 bases from V and 9 bases from J; junction bases left unmatched: 7. Germline CDR1 reads GTSNPN; CDR2 reads SVGIG (reference sequence). CDR3 size: 12 residues. CDR3 residues: CACPGQGTKAFF. CDR3 bases: TGTGCCTGCCCGGGACAGGGGACTAAAGCTTTCTTT.

The rearrangement joins TRBV6-6 to TRBJ1-6; TRBD1 aligns across 9 bases. With V trimmed by 6 bases and J by 5 bases, 2 bases remained unmatched. The CDR3 is 14 amino acids. The V gene's germline CDR1 is MNHNY and CDR2 SVGAGI (reference sequence). In DNA form, the CDR3 reads TGTGCCAGCAGCTGGACAGGGGATAATTCACCCCTCCACTTT. Translating gives CASSWTGDNSPLHF.

The V call is TRBV19, the J call TRBJ1-3; D gene ambiguous. Trimming pared 7 bases from V and 0 bases from J, leaving 10 bases between. The CDR3 has 14 residues. The V gene's germline CDR1 is LNHDA and CDR2 SQIVND (reference sequence). The chain's CDR3 is CASNDGSSGNTIYF. The CDR3 DNA sequence: TGTGCCAGTAATGACGGAAGCTCTGGAAACACCATATATTTT.

As concerns this clone: The same CDR3 arises from other DNA sequences in this sample as well. V and J are TRBV7-3 and TRBJ2-2, with TRBD2 matching over 10 bases. Losses at the gene ends were 5 bases for V and 6 bases for J; bases not matched to a gene: 12. CDR1 is SGHTA and CDR2 is FQGTGA in the germline V gene. The CDR3 is 17 amino acids. The CDR3 here is CASSVGGALAGAGELFF. The DNA of the CDR3 is TGTGCCAGCAGCGTCGGCGGGGCGCTAGCGGGGGCCGGGGAGCTGTTTTTT.

V is TRBV12-5 and J is TRBJ2-5; 10 bases agree with TRBD1. The DNA end is more similar to TRBJ2-7, so the J call may be wrong. The CDR3 runs 16 residues. CDR1 is LGHNT, CDR2 FRNRAP, per germline. DNA for the CDR3: TGTGCTAGTGGTTTGGCGACTGGACAGGGGGCCTACGAGCAGTACTTC. It specifies CASGLATGQGAYEQYF.

This clone was seen a single time. The chain recombines TRBV7-7 with TRBJ2-3; 10 bases fit TRBD2. The J segment lost 4 bases and the V segment lost 5 bases, leaving 3 bases of the junction unmatched. The CDR3 is made up of 14 amino acids. Germline loops: CDR1 SSHAT, CDR2 FNYEAQ (reference sequence). The CDR3 here is CASSKSGGADTQYF. CDR3 nucleotide sequence: TGTGCCAGCAGCAAAAGCGGGGGGGCAGATACGCAGTATTTT.